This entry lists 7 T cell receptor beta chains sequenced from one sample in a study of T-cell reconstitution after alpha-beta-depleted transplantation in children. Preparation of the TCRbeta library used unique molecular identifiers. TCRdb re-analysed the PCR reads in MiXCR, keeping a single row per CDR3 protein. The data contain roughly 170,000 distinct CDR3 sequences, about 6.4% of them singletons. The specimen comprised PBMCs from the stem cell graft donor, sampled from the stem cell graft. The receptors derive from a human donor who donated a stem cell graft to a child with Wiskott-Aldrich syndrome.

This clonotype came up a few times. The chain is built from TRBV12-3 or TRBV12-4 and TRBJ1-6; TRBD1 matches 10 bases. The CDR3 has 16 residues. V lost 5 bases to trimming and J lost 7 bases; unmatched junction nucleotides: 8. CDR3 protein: CASSLSRQGANSPLHF. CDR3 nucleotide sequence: TGTGCCAGCAGTCTATCCCGACAGGGGGCGAATTCACCCCTCCACTTT.

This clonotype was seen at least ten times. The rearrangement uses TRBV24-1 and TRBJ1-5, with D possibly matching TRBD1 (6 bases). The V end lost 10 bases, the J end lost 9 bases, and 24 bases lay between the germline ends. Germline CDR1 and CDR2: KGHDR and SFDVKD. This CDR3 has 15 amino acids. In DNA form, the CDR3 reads TGTGCCACTCAGAGCCGGGACAACGGGAAAGGGCCCCAGCATTTT. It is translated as CATQSRDNGKGPQHF.

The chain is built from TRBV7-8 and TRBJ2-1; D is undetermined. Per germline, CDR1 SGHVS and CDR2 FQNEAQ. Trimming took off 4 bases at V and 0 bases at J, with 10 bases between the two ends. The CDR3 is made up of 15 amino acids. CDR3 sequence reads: CASSSRWSSYNEQFF. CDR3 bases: TGTGCCAGCAGCTCTAGGTGGAGCTCCTACAATGAGCAGTTCTTC.

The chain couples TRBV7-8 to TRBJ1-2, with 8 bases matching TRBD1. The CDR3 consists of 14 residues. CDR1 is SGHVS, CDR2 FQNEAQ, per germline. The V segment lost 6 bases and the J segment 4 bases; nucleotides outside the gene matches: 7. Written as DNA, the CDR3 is TGTGCCAGCAGGGAATGGACAGGGCTCTATGGCTACACCTTC. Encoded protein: CASREWTGLYGYTF.

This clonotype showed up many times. As DNA, the CDR3 is TGTGCCTCAAAGGTCGCCGGGACAGGGACCTACGAGCAGTACTTC. Translated: CASKVAGTGTYEQYF. The chain carries TRBV19 and TRBJ2-7, with 9 positions matching TRBD1. V shed 11 bases and J 2 bases; nucleotides not matched to a gene: 13. CDR1 and CDR2 from the germline V gene are LNHDA and SQIVND (reference sequence). CDR3 length: 15 residues.

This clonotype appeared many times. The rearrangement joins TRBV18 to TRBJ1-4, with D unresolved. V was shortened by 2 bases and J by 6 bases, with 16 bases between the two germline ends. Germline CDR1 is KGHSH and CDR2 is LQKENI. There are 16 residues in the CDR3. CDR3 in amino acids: CASSPIAQSLHEKLFF. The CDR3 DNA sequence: TGTGCCAGCTCACCAATCGCCCAATCCCTCCATGAAAAACTGTTTTTT.

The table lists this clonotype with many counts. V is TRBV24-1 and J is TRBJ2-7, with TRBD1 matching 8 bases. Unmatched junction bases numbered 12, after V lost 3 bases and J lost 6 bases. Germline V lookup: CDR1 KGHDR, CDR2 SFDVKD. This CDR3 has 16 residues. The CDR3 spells CATSDSGQGLLFEQYF. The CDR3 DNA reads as TGTGCCACCAGTGATAGCGGACAGGGTCTTCTTTTCGAGCAGTACTTC.